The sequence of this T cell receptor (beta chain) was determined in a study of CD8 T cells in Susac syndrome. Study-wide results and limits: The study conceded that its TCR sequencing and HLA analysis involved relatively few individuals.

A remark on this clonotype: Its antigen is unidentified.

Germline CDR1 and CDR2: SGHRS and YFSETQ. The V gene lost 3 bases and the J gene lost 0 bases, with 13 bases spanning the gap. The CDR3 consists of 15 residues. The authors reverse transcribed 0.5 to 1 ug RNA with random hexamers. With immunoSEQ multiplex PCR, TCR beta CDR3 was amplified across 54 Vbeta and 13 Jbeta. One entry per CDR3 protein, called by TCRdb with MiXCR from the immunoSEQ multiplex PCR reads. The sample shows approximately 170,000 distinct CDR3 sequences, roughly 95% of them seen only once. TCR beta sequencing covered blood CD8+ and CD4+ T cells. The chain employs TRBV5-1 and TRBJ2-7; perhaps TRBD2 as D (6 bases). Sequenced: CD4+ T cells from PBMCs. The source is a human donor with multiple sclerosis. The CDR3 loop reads CASSSGTLSSYEQYF. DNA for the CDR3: TGCGCCAGCAGCTCCGGGACTCTGAGCTCCTACGAGCAGTACTTC.